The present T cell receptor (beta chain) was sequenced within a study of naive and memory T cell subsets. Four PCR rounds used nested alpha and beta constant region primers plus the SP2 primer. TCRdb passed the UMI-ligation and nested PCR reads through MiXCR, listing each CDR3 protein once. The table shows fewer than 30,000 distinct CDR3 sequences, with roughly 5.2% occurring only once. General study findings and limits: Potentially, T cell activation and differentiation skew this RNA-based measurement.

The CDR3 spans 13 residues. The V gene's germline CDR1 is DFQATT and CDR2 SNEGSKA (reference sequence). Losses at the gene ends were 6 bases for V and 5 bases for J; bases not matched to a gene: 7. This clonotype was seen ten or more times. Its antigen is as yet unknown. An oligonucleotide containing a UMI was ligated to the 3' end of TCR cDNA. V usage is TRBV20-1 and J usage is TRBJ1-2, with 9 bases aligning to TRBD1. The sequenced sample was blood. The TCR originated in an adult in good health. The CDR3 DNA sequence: TGCAGTGCCCCACCCGGACAGGGGTATGGCTACACCTTC. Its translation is CSAPPGQGYGYTF.